Detailed here is one T cell receptor (beta chain). Antigen: not known. Method: immunoSEQ multiplex PCR; TCRdb's copy keeps in-frame clones and lacks some. The table shows about 81,000 clones, with under 95% occurring only once. The sample is drawn from a study of T cell responses to AZD1222 COVID-19 vaccine. Study-wide results and caveats: Spike was spanned by vaccine-associated CD4 TCRs, with dominance at 160-218 and 743-854.

The junction had 10 bases not matched to a gene; V was cut back by 4 bases and J by 7 bases. The germline CDR1 and CDR2 sequences are SGHKS and YYEKEE (reference sequence). The CDR3 length is 15 residues. This specimen consisted of peripheral blood, obtained 28 days after the second AZD1222 dose. The TCR originated in an adult who received the AZD1222 COVID-19 vaccine. The chain recombines TRBV5-5 with TRBJ2-3; 9 positions match TRBD2. CDR3 residues: CASSQGLARPNTQYF. The CDR3 region has the DNA TGTGCCAGCAGCCAGGGACTAGCCCGCCCCAATACGCAGTATTTT.